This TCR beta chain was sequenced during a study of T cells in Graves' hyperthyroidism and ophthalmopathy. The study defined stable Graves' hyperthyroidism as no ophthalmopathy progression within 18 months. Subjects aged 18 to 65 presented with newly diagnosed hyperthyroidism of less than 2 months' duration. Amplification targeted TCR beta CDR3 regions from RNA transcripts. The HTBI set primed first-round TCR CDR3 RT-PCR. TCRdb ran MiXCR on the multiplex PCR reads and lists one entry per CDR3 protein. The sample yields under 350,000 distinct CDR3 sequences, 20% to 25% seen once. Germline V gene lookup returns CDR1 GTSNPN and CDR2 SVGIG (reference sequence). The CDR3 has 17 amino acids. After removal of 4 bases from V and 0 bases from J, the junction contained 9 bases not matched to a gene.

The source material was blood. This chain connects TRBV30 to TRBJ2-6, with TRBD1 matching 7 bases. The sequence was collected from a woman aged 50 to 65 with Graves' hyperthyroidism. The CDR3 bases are TGTGCCTGGACCACGACAGGGAAAATCTCTGGGGCCAACGTCCTGACTTTC. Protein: CAWTTTGKISGANVLTF.